The present T cell receptor beta chain was sequenced within a study of post-analysis software for immune sequencing data. Background on the study: As for disease course, relapsing-remitting, secondary progressive and progressive-relapsing multiple sclerosis were all included.

Unique molecular identifiers featured in each of the TCR beta cDNA libraries. About 500,000 cDNA molecules were obtained per 1 to 10 million input T cells. From the PCR reads, TCRdb called clonotypes with MiXCR, one entry per CDR3 protein. The repertoire holds some 370,000 distinct CDR3 sequences, with roughly 38% as singletons. This clonotype was seen repeatedly, ten times or more. What it binds is unknown. Study results and limitations: Multiple sclerosis was associated with a significant reduction in normalized Chao1 diversity relative to controls. Higher frequency in patients than in controls was seen for about five TRBV segments, with TRBV5-6, TRBV5-1 and TRBV20-1 among them.

The CDR3 totals 11 residues. J was trimmed by 13 bases and V by 5 bases; bases with no gene match: 3. The chain is built from TRBV12-3 or TRBV12-4 and TRBJ2-3, with TRBD2 identical over 10 bases. The sample taken for sequencing was blood. This clonotype was sampled from a girl aged 10 to 17 with multiple sclerosis. CDR3 DNA: TGTGCCAGCAGTGAGCGGGGGGGCAAGTATTTT. This translates into CASSERGGKYF.